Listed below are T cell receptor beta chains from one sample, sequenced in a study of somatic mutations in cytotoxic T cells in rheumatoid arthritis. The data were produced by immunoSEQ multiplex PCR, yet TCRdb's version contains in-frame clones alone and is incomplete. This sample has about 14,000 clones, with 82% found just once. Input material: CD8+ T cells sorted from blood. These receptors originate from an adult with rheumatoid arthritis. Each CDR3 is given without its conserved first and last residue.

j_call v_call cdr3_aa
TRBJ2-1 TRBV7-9 ASSLGNEQF
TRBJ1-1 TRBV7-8 ASSLGTGSGTEAF
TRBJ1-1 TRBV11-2 ASSSLFGQGVVNTEAF
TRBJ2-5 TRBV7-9 ASSGGPYQETQY
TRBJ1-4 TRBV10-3 AISGDSPTTNEKLF
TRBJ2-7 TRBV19 ASSFTGHRYYEQY
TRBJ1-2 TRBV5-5 ASERTRDGLNYGYT
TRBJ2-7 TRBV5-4 ASSFGRASYEQY
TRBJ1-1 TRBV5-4 ASSLNTEAF
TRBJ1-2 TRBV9 ASSGQGAFDGYT
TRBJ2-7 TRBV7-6 ASSPQRGSYEQY
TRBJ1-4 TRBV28 ASSRLSNRVTNEKLF
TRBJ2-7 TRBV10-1 ASSKRRKIISHEQY
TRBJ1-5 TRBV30 ALGVDRGLDQPQH
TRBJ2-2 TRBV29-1 SVGGISTGELF
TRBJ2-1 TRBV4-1 ASSQDKGGEQF
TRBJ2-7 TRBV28 ASSLSDEQY
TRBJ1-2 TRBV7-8 ASSLAQGQEWGYT
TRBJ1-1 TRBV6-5 ASSVDRIHEAF
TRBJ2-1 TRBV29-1 SVDPGGRYNEQF
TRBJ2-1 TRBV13 ASSFETGGGEQF
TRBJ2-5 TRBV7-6 ASSKTSGAIGEQY
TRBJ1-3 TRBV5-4 ASGDSHSGNTIY
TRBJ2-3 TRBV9 ASSVEDGWINTQY
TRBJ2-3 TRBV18 ASSPPDLGATDTQY
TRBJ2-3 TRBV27 ASSPGLAGGPDTQY
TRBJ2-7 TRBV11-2 ASSPGGWEQY
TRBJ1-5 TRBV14 ASSQGGVEPQH
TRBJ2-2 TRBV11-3 ASSPVGTGELF
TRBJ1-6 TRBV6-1 ASNSGDGNSSPLH
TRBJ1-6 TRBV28 ASRRRGWGNSPLH
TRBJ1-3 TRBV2 ASRWTGTGNTIY
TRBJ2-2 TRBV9 ASSGRSSAGELF
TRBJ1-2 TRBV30 AWSVNLGSGGYT
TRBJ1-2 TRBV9 ASSVVGGGYT
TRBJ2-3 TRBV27 ASSLLGFGGGRTDTQY
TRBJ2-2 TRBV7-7 ASSPRAGGPVGELF
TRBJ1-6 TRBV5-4 ASSVGTSNSPLH
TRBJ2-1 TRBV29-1 SLLPGTGYNEQF